The T cell receptor beta chain described here comes from a study of cytomegalovirus exposure and HLA in healthy donors. Across the study: In a later analysis, the 90 to 150 validation repertoires were reported to have used the same platform as the roughly 730 first-cohort repertoires. Regarding the study as a whole: Researchers counted 150 to 200 TCR beta chains as cytomegalovirus-associated.

Method: immunoSEQ multiplex PCR; TCRdb's copy keeps in-frame clones and lacks some. This sample has approximately 280,000 clones, with 65% to 90% found just once. The donors were part of the validation cohort of 100 to 150 subjects. That cohort was separate from the first cohort, which comprised about 730 subjects. Turning to this clone: Antigen: not known.

CDR3 length equals 15 residues. Trimming removed 3 bases from V and 7 bases from J, with 15 bases in between. The germline CDR1 and CDR2 sequences are MDHEN and SYDVKM. This receptor was identified in a woman between 18 and 29 years old in good health and CMV-seronegative. V and J are TRBV28 and TRBJ1-4, with a possible D match to TRBD1 (6 bases). Sequenced input: PBMCs. The CDR3 region is CASSLPGGAGEKLFF. In DNA, the CDR3 is TGTGCCAGCAGTTTGCCGGGGGGCGCCGGTGAAAAACTGTTTTTT.